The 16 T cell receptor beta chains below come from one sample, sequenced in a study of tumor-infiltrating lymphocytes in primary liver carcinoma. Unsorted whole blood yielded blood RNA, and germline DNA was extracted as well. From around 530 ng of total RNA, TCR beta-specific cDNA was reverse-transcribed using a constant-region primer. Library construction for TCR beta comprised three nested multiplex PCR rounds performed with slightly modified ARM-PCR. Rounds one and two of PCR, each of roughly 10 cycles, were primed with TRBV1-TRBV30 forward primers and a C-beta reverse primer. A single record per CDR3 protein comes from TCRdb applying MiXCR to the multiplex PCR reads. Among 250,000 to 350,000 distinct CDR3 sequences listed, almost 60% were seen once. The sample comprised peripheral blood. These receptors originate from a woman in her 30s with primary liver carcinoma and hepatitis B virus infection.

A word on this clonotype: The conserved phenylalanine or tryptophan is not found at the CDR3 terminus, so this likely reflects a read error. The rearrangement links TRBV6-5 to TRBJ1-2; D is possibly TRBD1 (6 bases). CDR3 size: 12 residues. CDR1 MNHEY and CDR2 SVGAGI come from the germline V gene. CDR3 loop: CASRTGSYDYTL. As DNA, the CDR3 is TGTGCCAGCAGGACAGGAAGCTATGACTACACCTTA.

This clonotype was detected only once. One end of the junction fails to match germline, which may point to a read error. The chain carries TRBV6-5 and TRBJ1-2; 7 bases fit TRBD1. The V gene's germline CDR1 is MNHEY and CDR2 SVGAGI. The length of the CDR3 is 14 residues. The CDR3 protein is CTSSDLQGYYGYTF. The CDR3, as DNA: TGTACCAGCAGTGACCTACAGGGGTACTATGGCTACACTTTC.

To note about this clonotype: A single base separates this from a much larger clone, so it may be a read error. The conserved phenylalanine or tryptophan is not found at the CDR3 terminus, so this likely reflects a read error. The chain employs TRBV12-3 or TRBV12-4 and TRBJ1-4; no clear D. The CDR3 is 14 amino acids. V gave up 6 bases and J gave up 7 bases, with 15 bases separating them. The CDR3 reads CASRSRGGSEKLFL. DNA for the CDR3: TGTGCCAGCAGGAGCCGGGGAGGTAGTGAAAAACTGTTTCTT.

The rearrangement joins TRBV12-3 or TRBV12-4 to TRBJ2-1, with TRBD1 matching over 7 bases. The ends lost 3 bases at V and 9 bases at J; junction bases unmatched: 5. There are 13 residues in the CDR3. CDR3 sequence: CASSLGTVTEQFF. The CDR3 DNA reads TGTGCCAGCAGTTTGGGGACAGTAACTGAGCAGTTCTTC.

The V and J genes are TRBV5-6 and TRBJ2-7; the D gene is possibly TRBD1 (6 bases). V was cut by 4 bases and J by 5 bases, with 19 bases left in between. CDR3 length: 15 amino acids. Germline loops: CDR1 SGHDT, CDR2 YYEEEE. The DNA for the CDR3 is TGTGCCAGCAGCCAGGGACACCCAACAACAGACGAGCAGTACTTC. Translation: CASSQGHPTTDEQYF.

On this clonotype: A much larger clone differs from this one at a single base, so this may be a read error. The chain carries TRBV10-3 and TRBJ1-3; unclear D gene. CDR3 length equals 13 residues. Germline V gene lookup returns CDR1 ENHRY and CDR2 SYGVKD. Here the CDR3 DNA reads TGTACCATCAGTGGCCTCTCTGGAAACACCATATATTTT. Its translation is CTISGLSGNTIYF.

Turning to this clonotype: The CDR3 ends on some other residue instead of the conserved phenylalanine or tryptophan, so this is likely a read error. CDR3 in amino acids: CASSFTGSHGGYEQYL. The CDR3 DNA reads as TGTGCCAGCAGCTTTACAGGGTCCCATGGGGGCTACGAGCAGTACCTC. V gene TRBV7-9 combines with J gene TRBJ2-7, with D perhaps TRBD1 (6 bases). This CDR3 is 16 amino acids long. The V end was cut by 3 bases, the J end by 3 bases, with 18 bases between. Germline V lookup: CDR1 SEHNR, CDR2 FQNEAQ (reference sequence).

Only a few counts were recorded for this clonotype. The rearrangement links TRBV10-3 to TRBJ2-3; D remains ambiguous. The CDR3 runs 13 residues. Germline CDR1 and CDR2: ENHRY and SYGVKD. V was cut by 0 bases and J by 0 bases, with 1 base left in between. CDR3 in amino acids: CAISESSTDTQYF. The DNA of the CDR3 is TGTGCCATCAGTGAGTCTAGCACAGATACGCAGTATTTT.

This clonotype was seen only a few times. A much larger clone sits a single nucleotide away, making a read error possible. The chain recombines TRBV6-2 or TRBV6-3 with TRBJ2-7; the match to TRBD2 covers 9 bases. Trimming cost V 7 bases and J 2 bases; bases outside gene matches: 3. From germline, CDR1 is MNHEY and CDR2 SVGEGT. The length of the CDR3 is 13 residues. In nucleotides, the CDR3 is TGTGCCAGCACCCCTAGCGGGACCTACGAGCAGTACTTC. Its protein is CASTPSGTYEQYF.

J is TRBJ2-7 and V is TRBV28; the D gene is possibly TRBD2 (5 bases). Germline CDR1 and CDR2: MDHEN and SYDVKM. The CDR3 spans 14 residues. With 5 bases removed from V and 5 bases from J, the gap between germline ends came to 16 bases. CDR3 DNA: TGTGCCAGCAGTCCACCTCGGGATACGGACGAGCAGTACTTC. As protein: CASSPPRDTDEQYF.

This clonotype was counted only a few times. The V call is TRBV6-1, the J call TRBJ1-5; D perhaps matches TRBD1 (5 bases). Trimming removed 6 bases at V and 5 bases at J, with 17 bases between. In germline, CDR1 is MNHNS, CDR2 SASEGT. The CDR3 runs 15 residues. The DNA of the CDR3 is TGTGCCAGCAGGCCTCAGGGATGGGGGTATCAGCCCCAGCATTTT. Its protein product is CASRPQGWGYQPQHF.

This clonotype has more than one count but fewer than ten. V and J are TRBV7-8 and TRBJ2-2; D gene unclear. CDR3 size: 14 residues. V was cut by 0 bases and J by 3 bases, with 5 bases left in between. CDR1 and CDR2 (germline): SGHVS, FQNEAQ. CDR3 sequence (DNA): TGTGCCAGCAGCTTAGCCGGCGACACCGGGGAGCTGTTTTTT. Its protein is CASSLAGDTGELFF. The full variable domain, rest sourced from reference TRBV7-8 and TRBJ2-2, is GAGVSQSPRYKVAKRGQDVALRCDPISGHVSLFWYQQALGQGPEFLTYFQNEAQLDKSGLPSDRFFAERPEGSVSTLKIQRTQQEDSAVYLCASSLAGDTGELFFGEGSRLTVL.

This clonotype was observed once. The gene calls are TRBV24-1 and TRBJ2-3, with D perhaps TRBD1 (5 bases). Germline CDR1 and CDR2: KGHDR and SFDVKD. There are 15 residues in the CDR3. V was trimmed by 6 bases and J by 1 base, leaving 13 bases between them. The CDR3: CATSKGKGGTDTQYF. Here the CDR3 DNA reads TGTGCCACCAGTAAAGGAAAAGGGGGCACAGATACGCAGTATTTT.

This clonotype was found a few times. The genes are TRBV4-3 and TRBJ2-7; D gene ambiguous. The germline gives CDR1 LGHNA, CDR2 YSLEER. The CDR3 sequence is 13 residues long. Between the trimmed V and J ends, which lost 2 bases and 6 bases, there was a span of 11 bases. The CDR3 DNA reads TGCGCCAGCAGCCAATCCAGTACTCTCGAGCAGTACTTC. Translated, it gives CASSQSSTLEQYF.

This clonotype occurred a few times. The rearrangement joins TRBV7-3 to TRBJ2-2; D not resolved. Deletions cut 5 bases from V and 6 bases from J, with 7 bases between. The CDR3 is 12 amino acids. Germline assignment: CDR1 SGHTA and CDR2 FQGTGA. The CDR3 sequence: CASSLDPGELFF. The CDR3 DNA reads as TGTGCCAGCAGCCTGGACCCCGGGGAGCTGTTTTTT.

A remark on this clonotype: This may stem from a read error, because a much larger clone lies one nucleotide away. CDR3 residues: CSVDQTSGRDNEQFF. The CDR3 nucleotides are TGCAGCGTTGACCAGACTAGCGGGAGGGACAATGAGCAGTTCTTC. The chain links TRBV29-1 to TRBJ2-1, with 14 positions matching TRBD2. Germline V lookup: CDR1 SQVTM, CDR2 ANQGSEA. V lost 3 bases to trimming and J lost 5 bases; unmatched junction nucleotides: 3. The CDR3 is made up of 15 amino acids.